The sample holds one count of the clone carrying this T cell receptor beta chain. This entry is derived from a study of blood T cell repertoires in COVID-19. Background on the study: Samples taken during acute and convalescent COVID-19 were collected in the United States, Italy and Spain.

The CDR3 is made up of 15 amino acids. How the authors handled the data: Reference gene primer amplification in the assay estimated nucleated cell counts. The table came from immunoSEQ multiplex PCR; TCRdb's copy has only in-frame clones and leaves some out. That table furnishes V, J and clone size, whereas the DNA furnished D and trimming. In the table there are 200,000 or so clones, more than 65% of which are singletons. This chain connects TRBV7-5 to TRBJ2-2; the table gives TRBD2 as D, unverified against the DNA. TRBV7-5 is a recognized pseudogene. This TCR derives from a woman aged 25 to 45 who had recovered from COVID-19. The material sequenced was peripheral blood. CDR3 DNA sequence: TGTGCCAGAAGCCAAGGGGTTAGCGGGAGCGGGGAGCTGTTTTTT. It codes for CARSQGVSGSGELFF.